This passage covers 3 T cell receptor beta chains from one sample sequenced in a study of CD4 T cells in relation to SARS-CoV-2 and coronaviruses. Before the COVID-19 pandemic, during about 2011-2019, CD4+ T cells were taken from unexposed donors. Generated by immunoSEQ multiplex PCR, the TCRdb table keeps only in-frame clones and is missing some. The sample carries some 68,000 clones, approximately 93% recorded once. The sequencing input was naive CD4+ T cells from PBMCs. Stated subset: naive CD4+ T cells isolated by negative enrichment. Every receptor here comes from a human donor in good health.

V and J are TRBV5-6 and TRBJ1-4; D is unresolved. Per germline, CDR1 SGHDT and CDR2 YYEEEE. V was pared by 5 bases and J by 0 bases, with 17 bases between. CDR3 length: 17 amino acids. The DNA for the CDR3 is TGTGCCAGCAGTATTTACGGACCCACTGCAACTAATGAAAAACTGTTTTTT. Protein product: CASSIYGPTATNEKLFF.

The CDR3 sequence is CASSRTSGSLYEQFF. The CDR3, as DNA: TGTGCCAGCAGCCGGACTAGCGGGAGTCTCTATGAGCAGTTCTTC. This chain connects TRBV9 to TRBJ2-1, with 13 nucleotides matching TRBD2. Trimming cost V 4 bases and J 8 bases; bases outside gene matches: 6. The germline V gene has CDR1 SGDLS and CDR2 YYNGEE. The CDR3 is 15 amino acids.

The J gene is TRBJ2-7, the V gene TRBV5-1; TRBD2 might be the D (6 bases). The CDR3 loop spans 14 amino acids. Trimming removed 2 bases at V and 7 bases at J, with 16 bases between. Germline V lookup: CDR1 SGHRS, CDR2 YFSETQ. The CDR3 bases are TGCGCCAGCAGCTTAGCGTTTAGGGACTTTGAGCAGTACTTC. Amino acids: CASSLAFRDFEQYF.